The 5 T cell receptor beta chains listed next were all sequenced from one sample in a study of cytomegalovirus exposure and HLA in healthy donors. Primers for the PCR totalled 60 Vbeta and 13 Jbeta. Generated by immunoSEQ multiplex PCR, the TCRdb table keeps only in-frame clones and is missing some. The data contain 100,000 or so clones, around 82% of them seen just once; the ten biggest clones take up under 5%. Specimen: PBMCs. These receptors all stem from a woman in her forties or fifties in good health and CMV-seropositive.

The chain recombines TRBV6-1 with TRBJ1-1; TRBD1 matches 7 bases. V lost 9 bases and J lost 3; bases outside the gene matches: 4. The V gene's germline CDR1 is MNHNS and CDR2 SASEGT. CDR3 size: 12 residues. The CDR3: CASGTDYTEAFF. The CDR3 region has the DNA TGTGCCAGTGGGACAGACTACACTGAAGCTTTCTTT.

This clone was seen once. The chain joins TRBV5-5 to TRBJ2-1; 10 nucleotides line up with TRBD2. V dropped 2 bases and J dropped 3; count of bases not matched to a gene: 2. The CDR3 is made up of 15 amino acids. Germline V gives CDR1 SGHKS, CDR2 YYEKEE (reference sequence). Here the CDR3 DNA reads TGTGCCAGCAGCTTAGGACTAGCGGTCTACAATGAGCAGTTCTTC. Protein: CASSLGLAVYNEQFF.

The rearrangement joins TRBV2 to TRBJ1-1, with TRBD1 identical over 7 bases. V lost 6 bases and J lost 2; bases outside the gene matches: 6. The CDR3 consists of 14 residues. The germline V gene has CDR1 SNHLY and CDR2 FYNNEI. CDR3: CASRVWDRNTEAFF. The DNA of the CDR3 is TGTGCCAGCAGGGTATGGGACAGAAACACTGAAGCTTTCTTT.

A word on this clone: An end of the junction does not agree with germline; a read error may underlie this. The chain employs TRBV7-7 and TRBJ2-1, with TRBD1 identical over 9 bases. The germline V gene has CDR1 SSHAT and CDR2 FNYEAQ (reference sequence). This CDR3 has 15 residues. This CDR3 is CASSLGQGSYNEQFF. Written as DNA, the CDR3 is TGTGCTAGCAGCCTGGGACAGGGATCCTACAATGAGCAGTTCTTC.

The chain employs TRBV4-1 and TRBJ2-1, with a tentative D call TRBD2 (6 bases). The CDR3 consists of 13 residues. V lost 1 base to trimming and J lost 5 bases, with 6 bases between them. Germline CDR1 MGHRA, CDR2 YSYEKL. The CDR3 region is CASSQGGDNEQFF. CDR3 nucleotide sequence: TGCGCCAGCAGCCAAGGCGGGGACAATGAGCAGTTCTTC.